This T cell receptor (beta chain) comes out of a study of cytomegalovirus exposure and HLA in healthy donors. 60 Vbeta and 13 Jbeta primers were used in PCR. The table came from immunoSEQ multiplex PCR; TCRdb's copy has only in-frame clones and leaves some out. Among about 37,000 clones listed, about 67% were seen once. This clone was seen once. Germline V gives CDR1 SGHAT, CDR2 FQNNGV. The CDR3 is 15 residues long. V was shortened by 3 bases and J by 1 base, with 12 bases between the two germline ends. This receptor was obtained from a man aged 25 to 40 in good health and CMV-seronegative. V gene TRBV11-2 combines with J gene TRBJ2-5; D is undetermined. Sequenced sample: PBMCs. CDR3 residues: CASSFLSPSQETQYF. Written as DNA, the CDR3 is TGTGCCAGCAGCTTCCTATCTCCGTCCCAAGAGACCCAGTACTTC.